This TCR beta chain was identified during a study of patients and donors after allogeneic stem cell transplantation. Germline V gene sequence: CDR1 DFQATT, CDR2 SNEGSKA (reference sequence). The CDR3 runs to 18 residues. Between the trimmed V and J ends, which lost 3 bases and 0 bases, there was a span of 22 bases. TCRdb processed the RT-PCR reads anew with MiXCR; each CDR3 protein has one entry. The sample holds about a million distinct CDR3 sequences, about a sixth seen once. The sequenced sample consisted of blood, either unsorted or a sorted T cell fraction (not recorded which). The clonotype was recovered from a human donor who was either an allogeneic HSCT recipient or a stem cell or donor lymphocyte infusion donor (not recorded which). It is not recorded whose cells these are; they may come from a transplant donor. The chain recombines TRBV20-1 with TRBJ2-3, with TRBD1 as a possible D gene (5 bases). CDR3 in DNA: TGCAGTGCTAGCGGGCAGGGAAATCTCCAAACTAGCACAGATACGCAGTATTTT. It yields the protein CSASGQGNLQTSTDTQYF.